This T cell receptor (beta chain) was documented in a study of cytomegalovirus exposure and HLA in healthy donors. Looking at the study overall: Both the 120 validation repertoires and the 600 to 700 first-cohort repertoires used the same platform, as reported by a later analysis.

Trimming took off 0 bases at V and 0 bases at J, with 7 bases between the two ends. The CDR3 runs 16 residues. Germline CDR1 and CDR2: SGHKS and YYEKEE (reference sequence). This clone was recorded a few times. Its antigen is not known. Whole-study findings and limits: Specificity for CMV antigens was confirmed in vitro for a few of the CMV-associated chains. Over 150 TCR beta chains were listed as cytomegalovirus-associated. Cytomegalovirus status was reportedly diagnosed by the classifier with high specificity and sensitivity.

The data were produced by immunoSEQ multiplex PCR, yet TCRdb's version contains in-frame clones alone and is incomplete. The data hold 100,000 to 150,000 clones, with roughly 87% observed a single time. The sequencing input was PBMCs. This TCR came from a young woman in good health and CMV-seronegative. The V call is TRBV5-5, the J call TRBJ2-6; no clear D gene. The CDR3 DNA reads TGTGCCAGCAGCTTGGAAACGAGCTCTGGGGCCAACGTCCTGACTTTC. This translates into CASSLETSSGANVLTF.